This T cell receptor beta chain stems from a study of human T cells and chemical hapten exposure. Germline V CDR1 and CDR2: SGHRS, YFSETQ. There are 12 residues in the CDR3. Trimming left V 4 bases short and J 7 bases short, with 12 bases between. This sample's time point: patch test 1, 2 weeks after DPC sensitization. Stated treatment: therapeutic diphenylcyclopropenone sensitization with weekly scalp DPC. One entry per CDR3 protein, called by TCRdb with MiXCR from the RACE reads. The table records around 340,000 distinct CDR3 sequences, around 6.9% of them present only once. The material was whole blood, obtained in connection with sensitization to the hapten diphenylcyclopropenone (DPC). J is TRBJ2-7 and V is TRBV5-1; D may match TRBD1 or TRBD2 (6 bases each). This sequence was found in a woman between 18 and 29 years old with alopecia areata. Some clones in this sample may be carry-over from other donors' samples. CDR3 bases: TGCGCCAGCAGCGGGGGGCAGGTGGAGCAGTACTTC. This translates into CASSGGQVEQYF. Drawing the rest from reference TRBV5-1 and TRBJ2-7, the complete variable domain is KAGVTQTPRYLIKTRGQQVTLSCSPISGHRSVSWYQQTPGQGLQFLFEYFSETQRNKGNFPGRFSGRQFSNSRSEMNVSTLELGDSALYLCASSGGQVEQYFGPGTRLTVT.